This T cell receptor (beta chain) was sequenced for a study of cytomegalovirus exposure and HLA in healthy donors. Study-level information: For the approximately 360 genotyped donors, roughly 81% fell within the Caucasian-associated ancestry cluster.

CDR1 and CDR2 from the germline V gene are ENHRY and SYGVKD. Trimming pared 2 bases from V and 4 bases from J, leaving 8 bases between. CDR3 length equals 14 residues. With 60 Vbeta and 13 Jbeta primers, the PCR was carried out. The data were produced by immunoSEQ multiplex PCR, yet TCRdb's version contains in-frame clones alone and is incomplete. This table holds some 100,000 clones, around 73% found once. This clone showed up just once. Its antigen is currently unknown. Findings and limits, study-wide: The study reported that TCR beta sequences accurately predicted HLA-A and HLA-B alleles in most subjects. Most TCR sequences were seen very rarely across donors, but some public TCRs occurred in many. The sole available immune exposure information was CMV serostatus.

The V and J genes are TRBV10-3 and TRBJ2-2; weak D call: TRBD1 (6 bases). This receptor was taken from a man aged 35 to 55 in good health and CMV-seronegative. Sequenced sample: PBMCs. The CDR3 nucleotides are TGTGCCATCAGTGAGGGCAGGGGCACCGGGGAGCTGTTTTTT. The encoded protein is CAISEGRGTGELFF.